This note documents a single T cell receptor beta chain sequence. Its antigen is unidentified. A much more abundant neighbour one base away suggests this may be a read error. The library came from three nested PCR rounds adapted from ARM-PCR protocols. TCRdb reanalysed the multiplex PCR reads using MiXCR and keeps one entry per CDR3 protein. The table lists roughly 220,000 distinct CDR3 sequences, about two thirds of them singletons. This sample is part of a study of tumor and adjacent non-tumor tissue in lung cancer. Study in general: The patients, around 11 men and 5 women, were roughly 31 to 80 with stage I to III disease.

RNA was extracted from bulk tissue without any cell sorting. Notes on the study in general: Tumor repertoires had a smaller top 100 clone share than normal lung. Compared with tumor, normal lung showed significantly lower TCR diversity.

The germline V gene encodes CDR1 LNHDA and CDR2 SQIVND (reference sequence). J lost 5 bases, V lost 5 bases, and 11 bases had no gene match. This CDR3 spans 15 amino acids. This rearrangement joins TRBV19 to TRBJ2-5; 7 nucleotides line up with TRBD2. Sequences were obtained from lung tumor tissue. The clonotype comes from a man aged 60 to 75 with non-small cell lung cancer. The CDR3 loop reads CASSPLVGGLETQYF. CDR3 bases: TGTGCCAGTAGTCCCTTAGTGGGAGGGTTGGAGACCCAGTACTTC.